The present TCR beta chain was sequenced within a study of patients and donors after allogeneic stem cell transplantation. TCRdb re-called the RT-PCR reads through MiXCR, storing one row per CDR3 protein. The sample records about 960,000 distinct CDR3 sequences, approximately 19% being singletons. Germline V gene sequence: CDR1 DFQATT, CDR2 SNEGSKA (reference sequence). CDR3 length equals 14 residues. V was clipped by 4 bases and J by 1 base; unmatched bases: 5. The rearrangement links TRBV20-1 to TRBJ2-3, with 7 bases matching TRBD2. Sequencing was carried out using blood, either unsorted or a sorted T cell fraction (not recorded which). This clonotype was obtained from a human donor who was either an allogeneic HSCT recipient or a stem cell or donor lymphocyte infusion donor (not recorded which). It is not recorded whose cells these are; they may come from a transplant donor. CDR3 in amino acids: CSATGLGGTDTQYF. In DNA form, the CDR3 reads TGCAGTGCTACAGGACTAGGGGGCACAGATACGCAGTATTTT.